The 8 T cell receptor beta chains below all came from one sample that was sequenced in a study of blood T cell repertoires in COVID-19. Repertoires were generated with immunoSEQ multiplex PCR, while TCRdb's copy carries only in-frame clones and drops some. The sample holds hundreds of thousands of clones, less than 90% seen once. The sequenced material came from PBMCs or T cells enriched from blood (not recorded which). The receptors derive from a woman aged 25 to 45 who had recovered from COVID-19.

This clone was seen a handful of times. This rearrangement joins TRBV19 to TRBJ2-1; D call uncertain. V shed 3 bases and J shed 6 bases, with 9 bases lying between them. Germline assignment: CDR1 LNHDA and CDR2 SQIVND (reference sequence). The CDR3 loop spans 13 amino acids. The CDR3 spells CASSMTLFNEQFF. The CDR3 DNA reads TGTGCCAGTAGTATGACATTATTCAATGAGCAGTTCTTC.

The DNA of the CDR3 is TGTGCCAGCTCACCCGGGACAGGTAATTTCATGAACACTGAAGCTTTCTTT. It codes for CASSPGTGNFMNTEAFF. The V gene is TRBV18, the J gene TRBJ1-1; 8 bases map to TRBD1. From germline, CDR1 is KGHSH and CDR2 LQKENI. The CDR3 length is 17 residues. The V and J ends lost 3 bases and 0 bases, in that order; junction bases with no gene match: 9.

The CDR3: CSVKEGNPYSNQPQHF. The CDR3 bases are TGCAGCGTCAAGGAGGGGAATCCTTATAGCAATCAGCCCCAGCATTTT. V and J are TRBV29-1 and TRBJ1-5; a possible D gene is TRBD1 (5 bases). Germline CDR1 SQVTM, CDR2 ANQGSEA. V lost 6 bases, J lost 0 bases, and 18 bases lay in between. This CDR3 has 16 amino acids.

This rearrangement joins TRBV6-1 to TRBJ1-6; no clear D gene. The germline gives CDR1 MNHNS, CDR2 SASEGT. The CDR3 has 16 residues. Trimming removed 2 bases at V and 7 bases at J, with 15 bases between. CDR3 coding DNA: TGTGCCAGCAGTGAACAATCGGCAGGATCAAATTCACCCCTCCACTTT. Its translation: CASSEQSAGSNSPLHF.

This CDR3 is CASSPEAATRAYEQYF. The DNA of the CDR3 is TGCGCCAGCAGCCCGGAGGCGGCCACGAGGGCGTACGAGCAGTACTTC. The V gene is TRBV5-1, the J gene TRBJ2-7; maybe TRBD2 (5 bases). CDR1 and CDR2 from the germline V gene are SGHRS and YFSETQ. Trimming left V 4 bases short and J 4 bases short, with 21 bases between. The CDR3 is 16 amino acids.

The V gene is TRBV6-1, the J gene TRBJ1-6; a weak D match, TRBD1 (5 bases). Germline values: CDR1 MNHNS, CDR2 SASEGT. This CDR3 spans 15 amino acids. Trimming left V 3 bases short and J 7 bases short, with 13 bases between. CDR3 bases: TGTGCCAGCAGTGACGCGTCGGGGGGAAATTCACCCCTCCACTTT. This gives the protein CASSDASGGNSPLHF.

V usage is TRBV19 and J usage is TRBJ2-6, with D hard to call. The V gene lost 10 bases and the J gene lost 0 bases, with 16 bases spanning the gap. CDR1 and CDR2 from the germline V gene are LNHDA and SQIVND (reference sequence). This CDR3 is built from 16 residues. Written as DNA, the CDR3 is TGTGCCACCAAGACTCCTTATAGCTCTGGGGCCAACGTCCTGACTTTC. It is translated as CATKTPYSSGANVLTF.

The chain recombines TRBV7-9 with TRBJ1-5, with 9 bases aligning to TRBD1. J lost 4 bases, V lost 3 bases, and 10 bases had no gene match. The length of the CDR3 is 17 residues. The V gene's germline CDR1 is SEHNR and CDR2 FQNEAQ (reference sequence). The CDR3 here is CASSFFAGTGRNQPQHF. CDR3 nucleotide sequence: TGTGCCAGCAGCTTCTTCGCCGGGACAGGGAGGAATCAGCCCCAGCATTTT.